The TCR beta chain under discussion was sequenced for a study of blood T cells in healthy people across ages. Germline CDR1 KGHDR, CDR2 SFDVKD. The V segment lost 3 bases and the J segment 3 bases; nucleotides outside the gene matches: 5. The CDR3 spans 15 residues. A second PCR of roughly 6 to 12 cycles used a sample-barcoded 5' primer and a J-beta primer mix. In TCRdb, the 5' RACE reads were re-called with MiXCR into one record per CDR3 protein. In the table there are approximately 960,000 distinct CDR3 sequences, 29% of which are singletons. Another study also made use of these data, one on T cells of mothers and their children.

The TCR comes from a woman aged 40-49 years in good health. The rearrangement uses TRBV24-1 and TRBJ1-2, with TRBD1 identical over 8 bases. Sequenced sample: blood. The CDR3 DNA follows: TGTGCCACCAGTGATCGGACAGGGTCCGACTATGGCTACACCTTC. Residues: CATSDRTGSDYGYTF.